Below, 25 T cell receptor beta chains from the same sample are listed, as sequenced in a study of blood T cells in healthy people across ages. Primers used in a second PCR of about 7 to 12 cycles were a sample-barcoded 5' primer and a J-beta primer mix. Each CDR3 protein is one row after TCRdb ran MiXCR on the 5' RACE reads. The table lists hundreds of thousands of distinct CDR3 sequences, more than 55% of them singletons. Sequencing was carried out using blood. All receptors come from a man aged 40-55 years in good health.

This clonotype was detected a few times. The chain is built from TRBV12-3 or TRBV12-4 and TRBJ2-1, with D perhaps TRBD1 (5 bases). There are 15 residues in the CDR3. V dropped 6 bases and J dropped 9 bases, with 21 bases sitting between them. Here the CDR3 DNA reads TGTGCCAGCAGCTCTCCGGACGCAGACCAGGGTGAGCAGTTCTTC. It encodes CASSSPDADQGEQFF.

The J gene is TRBJ2-1, the V gene TRBV5-1; 9 nucleotides match TRBD2. The CDR3 has 16 residues. J lost 6 bases, V lost 2 bases, and 9 bases had no gene match. Germline assignment: CDR1 SGHRS and CDR2 YFSETQ. CDR3 nucleotides: TGCGCCAGCAGCTTAGATAGCGGGAGACGGGGCAATGAGCAGTTCTTC. This codes for CASSLDSGRRGNEQFF.

The chain has TRBV5-5 and TRBJ2-5, with 10 positions matching TRBD1. The germline V gene encodes CDR1 SGHKS and CDR2 YYEKEE (reference sequence). The CDR3 length is 17 residues. The ends lost 2 bases at V and 5 bases at J; junction bases unmatched: 12. The CDR3 sequence: CASSLSSGTGVVETQYF. The CDR3 DNA reads as TGTGCCAGCAGCTTAAGTTCCGGGACAGGGGTCGTGGAGACCCAGTACTTC. Looking up the rest from reference TRBV5-5 and TRBJ2-5 gives the full variable domain: DAGVTQSPTHLIKTRGQQVTLRCSPISGHKSVSWYQQVLGQGPQFIFQYYEKEERGRGNFPDRFSARQFPNYSSELNVNALLLGDSALYLCASSLSSGTGVVETQYFGPGTRLLVL.

V gene TRBV18 combines with J gene TRBJ1-2; D is unresolved. CDR1 KGHSH and CDR2 LQKENI come from the germline V gene. This CDR3 has 17 residues. V was cut by 2 bases and J by 0 bases, with 16 bases left in between. The CDR3 loop is CASSPDSSTSANYGYTF. CDR3 nucleotides: TGTGCCAGCTCACCAGACTCATCGACTTCAGCTAACTATGGCTACACCTTC.

Ten or more counts support this clonotype. The chain has TRBV5-4 and TRBJ2-5, with D unclear. V lost 5 bases and J lost 2, with 7 bases in between. The germline V gene encodes CDR1 SGHNT and CDR2 YYREEE (reference sequence). There are 12 residues in the CDR3. The CDR3: CASSYVQETQYF. CDR3 bases: TGTGCCAGCAGTTACGTTCAAGAGACCCAGTACTTC.

This rearrangement joins TRBV7-9 to TRBJ2-4; D assignment may be TRBD1 or TRBD2 (6 bases each). Germline CDR1 reads SEHNR; CDR2 reads FQNEAQ (reference sequence). V lost 5 bases, J lost 0 bases, and 17 bases lay in between. This CDR3 is built from 17 residues. DNA of the CDR3: TGTGCCAGCAGCCCCCAATCCGGGGGCCCAGCCAAAAACATTCAGTACTTC. Translated: CASSPQSGGPAKNIQYF.

A single count supports this clonotype. This chain uses TRBV6-2 or TRBV6-3 with TRBJ2-7, with 10 positions matching TRBD2. This CDR3 is 15 amino acids long. CDR1 is MNHEY, CDR2 SVGEGT, per germline. V gave up 5 bases and J gave up 3 bases; unmatched junction bases: 7. As DNA, the CDR3 is TGTGCCAGCAGTCGAGGACTAGCGGTTGGCTACGAGCAGTACTTC. This codes for CASSRGLAVGYEQYF.

This clonotype was observed a few times. The chain couples TRBV29-1 to TRBJ1-2, with TRBD1 matching over 8 bases. The CDR3 extends over 15 amino acids. Trimming removed 6 bases from V and 2 bases from J; junction bases left unmatched: 11. Germline V gene lookup returns CDR1 SQVTM and CDR2 ANQGSEA. This CDR3 reads CSVFGGDRTNYGYTF. CDR3 DNA sequence: TGCAGCGTGTTCGGTGGGGACAGGACAAACTATGGCTACACCTTC.

This clonotype has more than one count but fewer than ten. The chain carries TRBV7-9 and TRBJ2-3; tentatively, D is TRBD2 (6 bases). CDR3 size: 20 residues. Trimming stripped 0 bases from V and 6 bases from J, with 28 bases between. In germline, CDR1 is SEHNR, CDR2 FQNEAQ (reference sequence). The CDR3 DNA follows: TGTGCCAGCAGCTTAGCGGGCCACCCAAGAATAATCCAGGAGGGGGATACGCAGTATTTT. It yields the protein CASSLAGHPRIIQEGDTQYF. Complete variable domain (other parts from reference TRBV7-9 and TRBJ2-3): DTGVSQNPRHKITKRGQNVTFRCDPISEHNRLYWYRQTLGQGPEFLTYFQNEAQLEKSRLLSDRFSAERPKGSFSTLEIQRTEQGDSAMYLCASSLAGHPRIIQEGDTQYFGPGTRLTVL.

The chain recombines TRBV29-1 with TRBJ2-3, with D perhaps matching TRBD1 or TRBD2 (6 bases each). Germline V gene lookup returns CDR1 SQVTM and CDR2 ANQGSEA. V was clipped by 7 bases and J by 2 bases, with 16 bases between them. CDR3 length equals 14 residues. CDR3 amino acids: CSAPLGGPTDTQYF. The CDR3 bases are TGCAGCGCCCCGCTTGGGGGGCCCACAGATACGCAGTATTTT.

The chain couples TRBV29-1 to TRBJ2-3, with a weak D call TRBD1 (8 bases). Germline values: CDR1 SQVTM, CDR2 ANQGSEA. There are 14 residues in the CDR3. With 3 bases removed from V and 4 bases from J, the gap between germline ends came to 14 bases. The chain's CDR3 is CSVDGQGGPDTQYF. The CDR3 DNA sequence: TGCAGCGTTGATGGACAGGGAGGGCCAGATACGCAGTATTTT.

This chain uses TRBV7-2 with TRBJ2-7, with D possibly being TRBD1 or TRBD2 (7 bases each). CDR1 and CDR2 from the germline V gene are SGHTA and FQGNSA. Trimming stripped 7 bases from V and 2 bases from J, with 18 bases between. The CDR3 is 15 amino acids. CDR3 amino acids: CASKVGRDRAYEQYF. The CDR3 nucleotides are TGTGCCAGCAAGGTGGGGAGGGACAGAGCCTACGAGCAGTACTTC.

The J gene is TRBJ1-2, the V gene TRBV5-4; D may be TRBD1 (5 bases). The CDR3 is 15 residues long. Germline CDR1 SGHNT, CDR2 YYREEE (reference sequence). Trimming shortened V by 4 bases and J by 4 bases, and 17 bases separated the two germline ends. The CDR3 bases are TGTGCCAGCAGCCCCGGGACTCAATACCCCTATGGCTACACCTTC. The encoded protein is CASSPGTQYPYGYTF.

The chain links TRBV30 to TRBJ2-5; 10 nucleotides match TRBD1. The CDR3 is 18 residues long. The germline CDR1 and CDR2 sequences are GTSNPN and SVGIG (reference sequence). J gave up 0 bases and V 5 bases, and 15 bases lay outside the gene matches. DNA for the CDR3: TGTGCCTGGGACAGGGGGCGTACGATTGGGCAGAACCAAGAGACCCAGTACTTC. This sequence encodes CAWDRGRTIGQNQETQYF.

The chain recombines TRBV29-1 with TRBJ2-3; TRBD2 matches 11 bases. Germline trimming cut 8 bases from V and 4 bases from J; bases unmatched to any gene: 5. This CDR3 is built from 13 residues. CDR1 and CDR2 from the germline V gene are SQVTM and ANQGSEA. CDR3 DNA sequence: TGCAGCATTGGGACTAGCGGATCAGATACGCAGTATTTT. The encoded protein is CSIGTSGSDTQYF.

The genes are TRBV20-1 and TRBJ2-3; D might be TRBD2 (6 bases). The V gene lost 1 base and the J gene lost 0 bases, with 11 bases spanning the gap. The germline V gene has CDR1 DFQATT and CDR2 SNEGSKA (reference sequence). CDR3 length equals 15 residues. The CDR3 DNA reads TGCAGTGCTAGAGGTCTGGGACTCAGCACAGATACGCAGTATTTT. Its protein product is CSARGLGLSTDTQYF.

This clonotype has only a few counts. The rearrangement uses TRBV4-1 and TRBJ1-2, with D perhaps matching TRBD1 (5 bases). The CDR3 spans 15 residues. CDR1 MGHRA and CDR2 YSYEKL come from the germline V gene. The V end was cut by 1 base, the J end by 6 bases, with 15 bases between. DNA of the CDR3: TGCGCCAGCAGCCAAGGCTGCAGGGCCGGTGATGGCTACACCTTC. Protein product: CASSQGCRAGDGYTF.

The CDR3 sequence is CASSLFMPSGKMDSYNEQFF. DNA of the CDR3: TGTGCCAGCAGTTTATTCATGCCTAGCGGGAAAATGGACTCCTACAATGAGCAGTTCTTC. V and J are TRBV27 and TRBJ2-1; 9 nucleotides agree with TRBD2. The germline gives CDR1 MNHEY, CDR2 SMNVEV (reference sequence). This CDR3 is 20 amino acids long. Trimming cost V 1 base and J 0 bases; bases outside gene matches: 13.

The chain uses TRBV2 and TRBJ1-5; tentatively, D is TRBD1 (5 bases). Trimming removed 6 bases from V and 3 bases from J, with 15 bases in between. Germline CDR1 SNHLY, CDR2 FYNNEI. The CDR3 has 15 amino acids. CDR3 nucleotide sequence: TGTGCCAGCAGGGGGGTAGGTAATAACAATCAGCCCCAGCATTTT. Amino acid sequence: CASRGVGNNNQPQHF. Looking up the rest from reference TRBV2 and TRBJ1-5 gives the full variable domain: EPEVTQTPSHQVTQMGQEVILRCVPISNHLYFYWYRQILGQKVEFLVSFYNNEISEKSEIFDDQFSVERPDGSNFTLKIRSTKLEDSAMYFCASRGVGNNNQPQHFGDGTRLSIL.

This chain joins TRBV7-3 and TRBJ2-3; the D is unclear. The CDR3 runs 14 residues. V shed 5 bases and J shed 4 bases, with 13 bases lying between them. Germline V gives CDR1 SGHTA, CDR2 FQGTGA. This CDR3 is CASSQDTLPDTQYF. For the CDR3, the DNA is TGTGCCAGCAGCCAAGATACCCTCCCAGATACGCAGTATTTT.

The chain employs TRBV7-2 and TRBJ2-3, with D tentatively TRBD2 (6 bases). V gave up 6 bases and J gave up 2 bases, with 12 bases separating them. CDR3 size: 14 residues. The germline gives CDR1 SGHTA, CDR2 FQGNSA. The CDR3 nucleotides are TGTGCCAGCAGACTGGGACTTGCCACAGATACGCAGTATTTT. Encoded protein: CASRLGLATDTQYF.

The chain uses TRBV2 and TRBJ1-1; 7 bases fit TRBD1. The CDR3 runs 15 residues. Germline-derived CDR1 and CDR2 are SNHLY and FYNNEI. V was pared by 5 bases and J by 0 bases, with 6 bases of the junction left unmatched. The CDR3 sequence: CASSPDRAMNTEAFF. DNA for the CDR3: TGTGCCAGCAGTCCCGACAGGGCCATGAACACTGAAGCTTTCTTT.

The J gene is TRBJ2-7, the V gene TRBV11-2, with 11 bases matching TRBD2. The CDR3 is 15 residues long. V lost 3 bases, J lost 3 bases, and 4 bases stayed unmatched. Per germline, CDR1 SGHAT and CDR2 FQNNGV. CDR3 nucleotide sequence: TGTGCCAGCAGCTTTTTAGCGGGAGGGCGCTACGAGCAGTACTTC. Its protein is CASSFLAGGRYEQYF. Full variable domain (remainder filled in from reference TRBV11-2 and TRBJ2-7): EAGVAQSPRYKIIEKRQSVAFWCNPISGHATLYWYQQILGQGPKLLIQFQNNGVVDDSQLPKDRFSAERLKGVDSTLKIQPAKLEDSAVYLCASSFLAGGRYEQYFGPGTRLTVT.

This clonotype showed up just a few times. The gene calls are TRBV2 and TRBJ2-5; D remains unclear. This CDR3 contains 12 residues. Germline V gives CDR1 SNHLY, CDR2 FYNNEI. Deletions cut 6 bases from V and 3 bases from J, with 8 bases between. The chain's CDR3 is CASRPDEETQYF. As DNA, the CDR3 is TGTGCCAGCAGACCGGACGAAGAGACCCAGTACTTC. Together with reference TRBV2 and TRBJ2-5, the CDR3 gives the full variable domain: EPEVTQTPSHQVTQMGQEVILRCVPISNHLYFYWYRQILGQKVEFLVSFYNNEISEKSEIFDDQFSVERPDGSNFTLKIRSTKLEDSAMYFCASRPDEETQYFGPGTRLLVL.

The genes are TRBV20-1 and TRBJ1-2, with 9 bases that match TRBD1. V lost 5 bases and J lost 2; bases outside the gene matches: 6. CDR1 is DFQATT, CDR2 SNEGSKA, per germline (reference sequence). The CDR3 sequence is 14 residues long. CDR3 loop: CSAAPQGANYGYTF. In DNA form, the CDR3 reads TGCAGTGCTGCCCCACAGGGGGCAAACTATGGCTACACCTTC.